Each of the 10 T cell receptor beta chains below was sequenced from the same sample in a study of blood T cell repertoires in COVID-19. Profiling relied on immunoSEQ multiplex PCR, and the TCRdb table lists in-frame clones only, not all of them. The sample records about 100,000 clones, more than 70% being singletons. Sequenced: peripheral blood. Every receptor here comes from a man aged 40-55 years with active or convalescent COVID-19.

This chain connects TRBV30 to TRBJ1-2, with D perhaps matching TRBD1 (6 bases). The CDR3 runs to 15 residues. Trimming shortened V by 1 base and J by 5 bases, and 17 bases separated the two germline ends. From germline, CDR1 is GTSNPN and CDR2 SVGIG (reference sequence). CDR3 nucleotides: TGTGCCTGGAGTGGCCCGGGGGGGCCGAAATATGGCTACACCTTC. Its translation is CAWSGPGGPKYGYTF.

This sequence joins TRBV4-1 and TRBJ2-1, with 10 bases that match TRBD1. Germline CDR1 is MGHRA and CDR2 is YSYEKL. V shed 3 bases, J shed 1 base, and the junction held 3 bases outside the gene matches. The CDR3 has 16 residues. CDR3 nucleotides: TGCGCCAGCAGCCAGGAGGACAGGGGGTCCTACAATGAGCAGTTCTTC. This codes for CASSQEDRGSYNEQFF.

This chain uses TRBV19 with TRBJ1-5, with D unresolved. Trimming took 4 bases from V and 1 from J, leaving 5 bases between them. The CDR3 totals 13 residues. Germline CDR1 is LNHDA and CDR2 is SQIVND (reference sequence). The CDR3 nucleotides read TGTGCCAGTAGTACGACAAGCAATCAGCCCCAGCATTTT. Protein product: CASSTTSNQPQHF.

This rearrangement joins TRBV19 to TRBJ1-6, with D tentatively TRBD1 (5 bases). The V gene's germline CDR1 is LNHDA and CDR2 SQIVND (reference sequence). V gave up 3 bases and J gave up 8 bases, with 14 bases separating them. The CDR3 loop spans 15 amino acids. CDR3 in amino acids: CASSIPHLRDSPLHF. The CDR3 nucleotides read TGTGCCAGTAGTATCCCACACCTCAGGGATTCACCCCTCCACTTT.

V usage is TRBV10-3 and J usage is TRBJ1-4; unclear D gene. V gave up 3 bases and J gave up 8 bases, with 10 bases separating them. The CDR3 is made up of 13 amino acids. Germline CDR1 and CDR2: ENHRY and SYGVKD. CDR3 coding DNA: TGTGCCATCAGTGATCAGGCCGGAGAAAAACTGTTTTTT. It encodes CAISDQAGEKLFF.

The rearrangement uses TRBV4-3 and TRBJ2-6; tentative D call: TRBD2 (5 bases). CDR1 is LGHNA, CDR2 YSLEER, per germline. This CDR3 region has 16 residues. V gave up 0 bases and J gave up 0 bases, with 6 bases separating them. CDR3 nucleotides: TGCGCCAGCAGCCAAGAGGCGGGCTCTGGGGCCAACGTCCTGACTTTC. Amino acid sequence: CASSQEAGSGANVLTF.

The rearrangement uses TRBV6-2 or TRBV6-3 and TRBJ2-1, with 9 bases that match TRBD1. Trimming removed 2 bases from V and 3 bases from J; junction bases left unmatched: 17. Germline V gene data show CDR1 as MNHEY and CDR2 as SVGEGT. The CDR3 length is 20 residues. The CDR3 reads CASSYTQGARWSGNYNEQFF. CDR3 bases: TGTGCCAGCAGTTACACACAGGGGGCGCGATGGTCGGGTAACTACAATGAGCAGTTCTTC.

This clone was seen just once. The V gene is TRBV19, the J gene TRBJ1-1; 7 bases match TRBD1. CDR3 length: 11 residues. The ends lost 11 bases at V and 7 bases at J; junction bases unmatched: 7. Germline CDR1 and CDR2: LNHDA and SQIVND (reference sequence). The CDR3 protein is CASLRTGEAFF. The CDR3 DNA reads TGTGCCTCACTCAGGACAGGTGAAGCTTTCTTT. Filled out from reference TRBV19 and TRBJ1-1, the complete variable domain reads DGGITQSPKYLFRKEGQNVTLSCEQNLNHDAMYWYRQDPGQGLRLIYYSQIVNDFQKGDIAEGYSVSREKKESFPLTVTSAQKNPTAFYLCASLRTGEAFFGQGTRLTVV.

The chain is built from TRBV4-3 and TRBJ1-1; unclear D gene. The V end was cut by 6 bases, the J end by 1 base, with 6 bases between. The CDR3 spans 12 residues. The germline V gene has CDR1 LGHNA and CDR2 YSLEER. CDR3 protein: CASSRSNTEAFF. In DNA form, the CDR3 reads TGCGCCAGCAGTCGGTCGAACACTGAAGCTTTCTTT.

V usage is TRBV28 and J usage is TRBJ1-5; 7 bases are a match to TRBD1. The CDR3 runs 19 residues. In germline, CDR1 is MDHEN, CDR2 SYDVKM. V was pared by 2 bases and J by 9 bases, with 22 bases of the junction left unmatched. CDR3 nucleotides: TGTGCCAGCAGTTTAATCGGGGATCAAGGGGGCGCGGTAGGTCCGCCCCAGCATTTT. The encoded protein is CASSLIGDQGGAVGPPQHF.